This entry lists 30 T cell receptor beta chains sequenced from one sample in a study of T-cell reconstitution after alpha-beta-depleted transplantation in children. Unique molecular identifiers were used in preparing the TCRbeta library. TCRdb recomputed calls from the PCR reads with MiXCR, one row per CDR3 protein. The data contain 550,000 to 800,000 distinct CDR3 sequences, over 10% of them singletons. The material was PBMCs, obtained before TCRalphabeta/CD19-depleted stem cell transplant. The receptor set was obtained from a girl aged 2-10 years with congenital amegakaryocytic thrombocytopenia, due to receive a stem cell transplant.

This clonotype has a count of ten or more. The CDR3 DNA is TGCAGCGGTAAGGACAGGAACACTGAAGCTTTCTTT. Residues: CSGKDRNTEAFF. The chain has TRBV29-1 and TRBJ1-1; D may be TRBD1 (6 bases). Looked up from germline, CDR1 is SQVTM and CDR2 is ANQGSEA. The CDR3 totals 12 residues. V shed 7 bases and J shed 1 base, with 10 bases lying between them.

This clonotype occurred many times. The chain employs TRBV20-1 and TRBJ2-3; perhaps TRBD2 as D (6 bases). V was cut by 3 bases and J by 1 base, with 17 bases left in between. The CDR3 is 16 residues long. CDR1 and CDR2 from the germline V gene are DFQATT and SNEGSKA (reference sequence). CDR3 protein: CSASWTGLSGTDTQYF. CDR3 DNA sequence: TGCAGTGCTAGTTGGACGGGACTGTCGGGCACAGATACGCAGTATTTT.

The sample holds many counts of this clonotype. The gene calls are TRBV5-1 and TRBJ2-2; 11 bases line up with TRBD2. The CDR3 is 16 amino acids. CDR1 and CDR2 (germline): SGHRS, YFSETQ. Trimming at V came to 7 bases and at J to 5 bases, leaving 10 bases not matched to a gene. The CDR3 here is CASGTSSGRRTGELFF. In DNA form, the CDR3 reads TGCGCCAGCGGAACCTCTAGCGGGAGGAGGACCGGGGAGCTGTTTTTT.

The chain has TRBV28 and TRBJ1-5; possible D gene TRBD1, 6 bases. Germline CDR1 reads MDHEN; CDR2 reads SYDVKM. The CDR3 is made up of 15 amino acids. Trimming cost V 5 bases and J 3 bases, with 14 bases left between them. In DNA, the CDR3 is TGTGCCAGCAGTCCCGGACAGCAGTTCAATCAGCCCCAGCATTTT. Its protein is CASSPGQQFNQPQHF.

This clonotype showed up just a few times. The rearrangement links TRBV5-6 to TRBJ2-2, with a possible D match to TRBD2 (6 bases). The CDR3 is 16 residues long. V lost 0 bases and J lost 2, with 11 bases in between. The germline V gene encodes CDR1 SGHDT and CDR2 YYEEEE. The CDR3 is CASSLVGGANTGELFF. The CDR3 nucleotides are TGTGCCAGCAGCTTGGTGGGGGGAGCAAACACCGGGGAGCTGTTTTTT.

This clonotype was observed a handful of times. The V gene is TRBV5-5, the J gene TRBJ2-1; TRBD2 matches at 9 bases. CDR1 SGHKS and CDR2 YYEKEE come from the germline V gene (reference sequence). The CDR3 sequence is 16 residues long. Trimming cost V 3 bases and J 9 bases; bases outside gene matches: 13. The DNA for the CDR3 is TGTGCCAGCAGCTACTTCCCGGGACTAGCAGGATCTGAGCAGTTCTTC. This translates into CASSYFPGLAGSEQFF.

This clonotype was seen only a few times. This chain links TRBV5-1 with TRBJ2-5, with 7 bases matching TRBD1. Germline CDR1 and CDR2: SGHRS and YFSETQ. V gave up 0 bases and J gave up 5 bases; unmatched junction bases: 13. The CDR3 covers 17 residues. CDR3 protein: CASSLVATGLLLETQYF. The CDR3 DNA sequence: TGCGCCAGCAGCTTGGTCGCGACAGGGTTGCTTTTGGAGACCCAGTACTTC.

This clonotype was seen many times. The chain carries TRBV9 and TRBJ1-2, with 9 bases lining up with TRBD1. The CDR3 covers 16 residues. Germline assignment: CDR1 SGDLS and CDR2 YYNGEE. With V trimmed by 2 bases and J by 4 bases, 9 bases remained unmatched. The chain's CDR3 is CASSVETGGAGYGYTF. Written as DNA, the CDR3 is TGTGCCAGCAGCGTGGAAACAGGGGGCGCGGGCTATGGCTACACCTTC. Variable domain in full (rest from reference TRBV9 and TRBJ1-2): DSGVTQTPKHLITATGQRVTLRCSPRSGDLSVYWYQQSLDQGLQFLIQYYNGEERAKGNILERFSAQQFPDLHSELNLSSLELGDSALYFCASSVETGGAGYGYTFGSGTRLTVV.

This clonotype was detected ten times or more. The V gene is TRBV5-1, the J gene TRBJ2-1; 10 bases fit TRBD2. The V gene end was trimmed by 6 bases and the J gene end by 3 bases; junction bases not matched to a gene: 3. This CDR3 comprises 14 residues. Germline V gene data show CDR1 as SGHRS and CDR2 as YFSETQ. This CDR3 is CASMWTSGYNEQFF. The CDR3 nucleotides are TGCGCCAGCATGTGGACTAGCGGCTACAATGAGCAGTTCTTC.

This clonotype was detected ten times or more. The chain joins TRBV7-2 to TRBJ2-3, with D maybe TRBD1 (6 bases). The CDR3 sequence is 18 residues long. Trimming took off 0 bases at V and 1 base at J, with 17 bases between the two ends. Germline lookup yields CDR1 SGHTA and CDR2 FQGNSA. The CDR3 coding sequence is TGTGCCAGCAGCTTAGCCCCACCCCCAGGGGTAGGCACAGATACGCAGTATTTT. Its translation: CASSLAPPPGVGTDTQYF.

The CDR3: CASSIRGGRNIQYF. The CDR3 DNA follows: TGTGCCAGTAGTATAAGAGGCGGCCGAAACATTCAGTACTTC. The chain links TRBV19 to TRBJ2-4, with D unclear. Trimming took off 2 bases at V and 6 bases at J, with 11 bases between the two ends. Germline V gene data show CDR1 as LNHDA and CDR2 as SQIVND (reference sequence). The CDR3 extends over 14 amino acids.

This clonotype appeared once. The chain recombines TRBV2 with TRBJ1-5; D is undetermined. The V and J ends lost 0 bases and 8 bases respectively, with 11 bases between them. The CDR3 has 14 residues. Germline V gene lookup returns CDR1 SNHLY and CDR2 FYNNEI. The CDR3 here is CASSEAVGGEPQHF. CDR3 bases: TGTGCCAGCAGTGAAGCCGTTGGTGGGGAGCCCCAGCATTTT.

The rearrangement uses TRBV20-1 and TRBJ2-1; 7 bases map to TRBD2. The CDR3 contains 17 residues. V was clipped by 6 bases and J by 3 bases; unmatched bases: 17. Germline V lookup: CDR1 DFQATT, CDR2 SNEGSKA (reference sequence). CDR3 DNA sequence: TGCAGTGCCGAACGGACTAGGAGCGGGTCGTACTACAATGAGCAGTTCTTC. Translation: CSAERTRSGSYYNEQFF.

This clonotype was recorded many times. The chain links TRBV5-1 to TRBJ2-3, with TRBD2 identical over 7 bases. V was clipped by 0 bases and J by 4 bases; unmatched bases: 5. The CDR3 runs 15 residues. Germline values: CDR1 SGHRS, CDR2 YFSETQ. The CDR3, as DNA: TGCGCCAGCAGCTTGGATGGGACTATGGCAGATACGCAGTATTTT. Protein: CASSLDGTMADTQYF.

This chain links TRBV12-3 or TRBV12-4 with TRBJ1-1; possibly TRBD1 for D (5 bases). The CDR3 is made up of 15 amino acids. Deletions cut 5 bases from V and 2 bases from J, with 15 bases between. This chain's CDR3 is CASSPPQGLNTEAFF. The CDR3 DNA reads TGTGCCAGCAGTCCACCCCAGGGACTAAACACTGAAGCTTTCTTT.

The chain has TRBV5-1 and TRBJ2-1; maybe TRBD2 (6 bases). Germline values: CDR1 SGHRS, CDR2 YFSETQ. The CDR3 length is 16 residues. V was clipped by 4 bases and J by 2 bases, with 16 bases between them. This chain's CDR3 is CASSHFGTGTYNEQFF. The CDR3 nucleotides are TGCGCCAGCAGCCACTTCGGGACTGGCACCTACAATGAGCAGTTCTTC.

This clonotype was seen repeatedly, ten times or more. This chain joins TRBV15 and TRBJ2-5, with D uncertain. Trimming removed 1 base from V and 3 bases from J, with 6 bases in between. The CDR3 has 13 amino acids. CDR1 is LNHNV and CDR2 is YYDKDF in the germline V gene (reference sequence). This CDR3 reads CATSRGFKETQYF. The CDR3 bases are TGTGCCACCAGCAGAGGGTTTAAAGAGACCCAGTACTTC.

The chain recombines TRBV7-9 with TRBJ2-5; a possible D gene is TRBD2 (5 bases). The CDR3 runs to 15 residues. Germline CDR1 reads SEHNR; CDR2 reads FQNEAQ (reference sequence). Trimming took 3 bases from V and 5 from J, leaving 16 bases between them. CDR3 coding DNA: TGTGCCAGCAGCTTCCTACGGGGTAGCGCGGAGACCCAGTACTTC. Translation gives CASSFLRGSAETQYF.

The J gene is TRBJ1-3, the V gene TRBV7-9, with a possible D match to TRBD1 (5 bases). The V end lost 5 bases, the J end lost 0 bases, and 14 bases lay between the germline ends. The length of the CDR3 is 16 residues. CDR1 and CDR2 (germline): SEHNR, FQNEAQ (reference sequence). For the CDR3, the DNA is TGTGCCAGCAGCCGGCGGGACCAGAGCTCTGGAAACACCATATATTTT. This encodes CASSRRDQSSGNTIYF.

At least ten counts were recorded for this clonotype. The junction departs from the called germline gene at one end, perhaps through a read error. The chain joins TRBV20-1 to TRBJ1-2; D uncertain. The V gene's germline CDR1 is DFQATT and CDR2 SNEGSKA (reference sequence). The CDR3 consists of 19 residues. CDR3: CSARDDAWAEAPTKYGYTF. Here the CDR3 DNA reads TGCAGTGCTAGAGATGACGCTTGGGCCGAGGCCCCCACTAAGTATGGCTACACCTTC.

This clonotype has a handful of counts. The rearrangement uses TRBV7-8 and TRBJ2-3, with 8 bases that match TRBD2. The germline gives CDR1 SGHVS, CDR2 FQNEAQ. The junction had 15 bases not matched to a gene; V was cut back by 3 bases and J by 4 bases. The CDR3 covers 18 residues. CDR3: CASSFSLLAGMHADTQYF. CDR3 coding DNA: TGTGCCAGCAGCTTTAGTCTTTTAGCGGGGATGCACGCAGATACGCAGTATTTT.

This clonotype has at least ten counts. Written as DNA, the CDR3 is TGTGCCAGCAGTTTTGGCGGACTAGAGGCCTACGAGCAGTACTTC. This encodes CASSFGGLEAYEQYF. The chain has TRBV6-2 or TRBV6-3 and TRBJ2-7; the match to TRBD2 covers 7 bases. The V gene's germline CDR1 is MNHEY and CDR2 SVGEGT. Trimming removed 4 bases from V and 2 bases from J; junction bases left unmatched: 8. This CDR3 has 15 amino acids.

This clonotype was seen ten or more times. The chain uses TRBV20-1 and TRBJ2-5; D possibly uses TRBD1 or TRBD2 (5 bases each). Per the germline V gene, CDR1 is DFQATT and CDR2 is SNEGSKA (reference sequence). CDR3 length: 14 residues. V was cut by 6 bases and J by 1 base, with 15 bases left in between. Here the CDR3 reads CSAVRDGIQETQYF. CDR3 coding DNA: TGCAGTGCCGTCCGGGACGGAATCCAAGAGACCCAGTACTTC.

The CDR3 nucleotides are TGCAGTGCTAGTACCGGGGGCCAGGATCAAGAGACCCAGTACTTC. Translated: CSASTGGQDQETQYF. The chain couples TRBV20-1 to TRBJ2-5, with D perhaps assigned TRBD1 or TRBD2 (6 bases each). Looked up from germline, CDR1 is DFQATT and CDR2 is SNEGSKA (reference sequence). The CDR3 spans 15 residues. V lost 3 bases, J lost 2 bases, and 16 bases lay in between.

This sequence joins TRBV20-1 and TRBJ1-1; the D is unclear. The CDR3 spans 15 residues. The germline CDR1 and CDR2 sequences are DFQATT and SNEGSKA (reference sequence). Between the trimmed V and J ends, which lost 3 bases and 0 bases, there was a span of 14 bases. The CDR3 loop reads CSASPLQNMNTEAFF. Here the CDR3 DNA reads TGCAGTGCTAGCCCCCTACAGAACATGAACACTGAAGCTTTCTTT.

This clonotype was seen repeatedly, ten times or more. This chain joins TRBV10-3 and TRBJ2-3, with D possibly matching TRBD2 (6 bases). This CDR3 is built from 15 residues. Germline CDR1 is ENHRY and CDR2 is SYGVKD. Trimming shortened V by 10 bases and J by 2 bases, and 19 bases separated the two germline ends. The CDR3: CATTGLRINTDTQYF. CDR3 nucleotides: TGTGCCACCACGGGACTGAGAATTAACACAGATACGCAGTATTTT.

The chain joins TRBV20-1 to TRBJ1-5; D gene unclear. CDR3 length: 14 amino acids. Germline V gives CDR1 DFQATT, CDR2 SNEGSKA (reference sequence). Trimming took off 6 bases at V and 0 bases at J, with 12 bases between the two ends. In DNA form, the CDR3 reads TGCAGTGCCCGGAGACTGAATAGCAATCAGCCCCAGCATTTT. Encoded protein: CSARRLNSNQPQHF.

V is TRBV25-1 and J is TRBJ2-4, with 11 positions matching TRBD1. Trimming took 5 bases from V and 6 from J; bases not matched to a gene: 12. The CDR3 is 17 amino acids. Germline CDR1 MGHDK, CDR2 SYGVNS. In nucleotides, the CDR3 is TGTGCCAGCAGTCGAGCTAGAGGGACAGGGGGGGGAAACATTCAGTACTTC. It yields the protein CASSRARGTGGGNIQYF.

This clonotype was seen a handful of times. V and J are TRBV20-1 and TRBJ2-3, with 8 bases fitting TRBD2. Per germline, CDR1 DFQATT and CDR2 SNEGSKA (reference sequence). CDR3 length: 15 amino acids. V lost 2 bases, J lost 0 bases, and 4 bases stayed unmatched. The CDR3 here is CSARKLAESTDTQYF. The CDR3 DNA reads TGCAGTGCTAGAAAACTAGCGGAAAGCACAGATACGCAGTATTTT.

This chain connects TRBV7-9 to TRBJ2-1; 9 nucleotides match TRBD2. This CDR3 spans 14 amino acids. J lost 6 bases, V lost 5 bases, and 5 bases had no gene match. Germline CDR1 and CDR2: SEHNR and FQNEAQ (reference sequence). The CDR3 protein is CASSVGLATNEQFF. DNA for the CDR3: TGTGCCAGCAGCGTAGGACTAGCGACCAATGAGCAGTTCTTC.